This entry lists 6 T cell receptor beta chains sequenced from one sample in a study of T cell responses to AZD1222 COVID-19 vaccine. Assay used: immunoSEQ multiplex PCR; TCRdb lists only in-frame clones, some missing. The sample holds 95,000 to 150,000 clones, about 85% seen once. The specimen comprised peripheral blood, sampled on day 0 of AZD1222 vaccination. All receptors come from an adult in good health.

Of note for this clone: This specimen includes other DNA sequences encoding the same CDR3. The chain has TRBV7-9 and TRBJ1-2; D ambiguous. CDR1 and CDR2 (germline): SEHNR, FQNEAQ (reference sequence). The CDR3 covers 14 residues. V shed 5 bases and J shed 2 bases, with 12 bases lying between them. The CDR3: CASSLEARNYGYTF. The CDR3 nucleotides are TGTGCCAGCAGCCTAGAGGCCAGAAACTATGGCTACACCTTC. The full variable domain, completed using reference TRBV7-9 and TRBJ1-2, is DTGVSQNPRHKITKRGQNVTFRCDPISEHNRLYWYRQTLGQGPEFLTYFQNEAQLEKSRLLSDRFSAERPKGSFSTLEIQRTEQGDSAMYLCASSLEARNYGYTFGSGTRLTVV.

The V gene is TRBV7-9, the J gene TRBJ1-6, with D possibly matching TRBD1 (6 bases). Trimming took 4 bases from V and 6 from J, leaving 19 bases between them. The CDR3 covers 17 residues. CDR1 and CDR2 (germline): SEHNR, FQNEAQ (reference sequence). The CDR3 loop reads CASSSNLGDNINSPLHF. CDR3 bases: TGTGCCAGCAGCTCTAATCTCGGGGACAACATTAATTCACCCCTCCACTTT.

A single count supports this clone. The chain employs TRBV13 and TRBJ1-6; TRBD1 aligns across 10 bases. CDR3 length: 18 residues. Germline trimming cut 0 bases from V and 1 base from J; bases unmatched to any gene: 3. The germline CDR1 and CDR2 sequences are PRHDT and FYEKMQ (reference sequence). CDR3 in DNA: TGTGCCAGCAGCTTAGGGACAGGGGGCTTTTCCTATAATTCACCCCTCCACTTT. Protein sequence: CASSLGTGGFSYNSPLHF. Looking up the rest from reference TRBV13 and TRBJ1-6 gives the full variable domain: AAGVIQSPRHLIKEKRETATLKCYPIPRHDTVYWYQQGPGQDPQFLISFYEKMQSDKGSIPDRFSAQQFSDYHSELNMSSLELGDSALYFCASSLGTGGFSYNSPLHFGNGTRLTVT.

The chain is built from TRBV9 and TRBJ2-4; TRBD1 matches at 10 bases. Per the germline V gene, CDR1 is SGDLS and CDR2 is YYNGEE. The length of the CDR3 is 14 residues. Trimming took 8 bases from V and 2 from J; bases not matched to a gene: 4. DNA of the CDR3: TGTGCCAGTGGACAGGGGGGCCCCAAAAACATTCAGTACTTC. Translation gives CASGQGGPKNIQYF.

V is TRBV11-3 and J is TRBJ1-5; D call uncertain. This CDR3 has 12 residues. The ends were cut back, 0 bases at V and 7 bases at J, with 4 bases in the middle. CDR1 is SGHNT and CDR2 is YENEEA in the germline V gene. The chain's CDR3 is CASSLDRQPQHF. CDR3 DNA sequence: TGTGCCAGCAGCTTAGATCGGCAGCCCCAGCATTTT.

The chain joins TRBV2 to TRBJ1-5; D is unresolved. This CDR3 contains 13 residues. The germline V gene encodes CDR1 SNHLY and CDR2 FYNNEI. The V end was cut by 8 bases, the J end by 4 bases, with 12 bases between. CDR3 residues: CASGLGVNQPQHF. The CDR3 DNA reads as TGTGCCAGCGGGCTTGGGGTGAATCAGCCCCAGCATTTT.